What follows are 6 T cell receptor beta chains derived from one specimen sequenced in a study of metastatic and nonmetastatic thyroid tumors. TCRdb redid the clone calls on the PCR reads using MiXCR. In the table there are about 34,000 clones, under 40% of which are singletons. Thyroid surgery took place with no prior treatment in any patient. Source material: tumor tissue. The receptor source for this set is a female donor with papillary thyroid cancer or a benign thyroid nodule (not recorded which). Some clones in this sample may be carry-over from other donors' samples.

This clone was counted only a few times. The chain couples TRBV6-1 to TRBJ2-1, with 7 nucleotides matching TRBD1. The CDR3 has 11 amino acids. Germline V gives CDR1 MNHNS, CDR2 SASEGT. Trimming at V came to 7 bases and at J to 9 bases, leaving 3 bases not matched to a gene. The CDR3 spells CASTGQVEQFF. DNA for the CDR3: TGTGCCAGCACCGGACAGGTTGAGCAGTTCTTC.

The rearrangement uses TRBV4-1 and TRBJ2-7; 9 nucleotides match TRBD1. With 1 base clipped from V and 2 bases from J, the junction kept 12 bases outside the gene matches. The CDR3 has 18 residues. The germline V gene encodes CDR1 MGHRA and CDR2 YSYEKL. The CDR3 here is CASSQGSAPGQGTYEQYF. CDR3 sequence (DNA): TGCGCCAGCAGCCAAGGTTCAGCCCCGGGACAGGGAACCTACGAGCAGTACTTC.

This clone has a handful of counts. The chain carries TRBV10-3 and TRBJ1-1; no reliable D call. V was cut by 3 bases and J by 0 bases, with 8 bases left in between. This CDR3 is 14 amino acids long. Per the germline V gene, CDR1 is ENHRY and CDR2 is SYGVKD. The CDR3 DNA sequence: TGTGCCATCAGTGAAACTGAGATGAACACTGAAGCTTTCTTT. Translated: CAISETEMNTEAFF.

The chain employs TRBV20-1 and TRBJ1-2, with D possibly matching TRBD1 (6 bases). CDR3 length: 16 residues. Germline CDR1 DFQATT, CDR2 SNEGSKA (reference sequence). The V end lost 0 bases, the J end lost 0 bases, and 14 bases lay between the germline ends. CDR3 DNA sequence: TGCAGTGCTAGAGACCAGGGGAAAGGGGCTAACTATGGCTACACCTTC. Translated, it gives CSARDQGKGANYGYTF.

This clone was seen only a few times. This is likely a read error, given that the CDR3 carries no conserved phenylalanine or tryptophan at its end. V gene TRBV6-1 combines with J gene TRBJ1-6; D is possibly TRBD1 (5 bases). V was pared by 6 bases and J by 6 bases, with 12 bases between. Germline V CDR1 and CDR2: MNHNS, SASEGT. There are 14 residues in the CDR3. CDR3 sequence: CASRPGRINSPLHL. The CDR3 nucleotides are TGTGCCAGCAGGCCGGGACGTATTAATTCACCCCTCCACCTT.

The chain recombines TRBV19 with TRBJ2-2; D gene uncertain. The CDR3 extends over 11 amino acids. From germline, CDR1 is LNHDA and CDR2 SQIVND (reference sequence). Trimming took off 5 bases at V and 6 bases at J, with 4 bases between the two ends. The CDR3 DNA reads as TGTGCCAGTAGTTTGCCCGGGGAGCTGTTTTTT. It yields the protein CASSLPGELFF.